The subject of this entry is one T cell receptor beta chain. The antigen remains undetermined. CDR1 is SGHRS and CDR2 is YFSETQ in the germline V gene. V was clipped by 4 bases and J by 0 bases, with 8 bases between them. This CDR3 comprises 14 residues. This entry comes from a study of T cells after yellow fever vaccination. Background on the study: When fractions had low cell numbers, they were prepared with SMART-Seq v4 Ultra Low Input. Findings and limits, study-wide: Overlap between CD4 and CD8 compartments was detected for a small share of clonotypes. The secondary response peaked faster, at day 5 versus 15, but was weaker.

Each CDR3 protein gets one entry after TCRdb re-called the 5' RACE reads with MiXCR. The sample lists 300,000 or so distinct CDR3 sequences; roughly 6.8% were seen once. This TCR was recovered from a man between 18 and 29 years old who received the YFV17D yellow fever vaccine. Sequences were derived from PBMCs, sampled about 49 days after the first yellow fever vaccination. The chain combines TRBV5-1 with TRBJ2-4; D gene unclear. The CDR3 region is CASSPSLAKNIQYF. The CDR3, as DNA: TGCGCCAGCAGCCCGAGCCTAGCCAAAAACATTCAGTACTTC.